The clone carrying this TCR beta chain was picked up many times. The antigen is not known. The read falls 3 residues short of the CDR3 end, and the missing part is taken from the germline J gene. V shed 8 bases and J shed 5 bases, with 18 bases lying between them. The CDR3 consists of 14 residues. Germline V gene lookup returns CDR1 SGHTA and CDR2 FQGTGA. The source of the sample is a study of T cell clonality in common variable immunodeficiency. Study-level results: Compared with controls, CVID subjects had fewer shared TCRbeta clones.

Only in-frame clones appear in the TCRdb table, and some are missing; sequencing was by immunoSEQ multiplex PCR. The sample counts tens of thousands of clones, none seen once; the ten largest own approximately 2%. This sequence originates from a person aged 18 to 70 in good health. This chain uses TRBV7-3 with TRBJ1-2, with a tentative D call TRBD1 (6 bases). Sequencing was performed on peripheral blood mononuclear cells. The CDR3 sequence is CASQKGQEHYGYTF. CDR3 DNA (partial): TGTGCCAGCCAAAAGGGACAAGAACATTATGGC. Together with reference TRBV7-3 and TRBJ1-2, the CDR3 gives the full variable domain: GAGVSQTPSNKVTEKGKYVELRCDPISGHTALYWYRQSLGQGPEFLIYFQGTGAADDSGLPNDRFFAVRPEGSVSTLKIQRTERGDSAVYLCASQKGQEHYGYTFGSGTRLTVV.